This paragraph reports one TCR beta chain. Assay used: immunoSEQ multiplex PCR; TCRdb lists only in-frame clones, some missing. The repertoire includes 200,000 to 250,000 clones, 86% of them detected once, and 3% to 3.5% sits in the top ten. This specimen belongs to a study of blood T cell repertoires in COVID-19. Sequencing was done on a sample of PBMCs or T cells enriched from blood (not recorded which). The receptor was derived from a woman aged 45-65 years in a cohort exposed to, infected with or recovered from COVID-19 (not recorded which).

The CDR3 bases are TGTGCCAGCAGCCACGGGACTAGCAACACCGGGGAGCTGTTTTTT. As protein: CASSHGTSNTGELFF. V gene TRBV4-2 combines with J gene TRBJ2-2; TRBD2 matches at 9 bases. Germline values: CDR1 LGHNA, CDR2 YNFKEQ. CDR3 length: 15 residues. The V gene end was trimmed by 3 bases and the J gene end by 2 bases; junction bases not matched to a gene: 1.